One sample yielded the 3 T cell receptor beta chains listed below, sequenced in a study of technical replicates of blood from several donors. TCRdb's copy holds only in-frame clones and misses some; the assay was immunoSEQ multiplex PCR. The table lists 75,000 to 95,000 clones, approximately 90% of them singletons. Sequencing was done on a sample of T cells isolated from PBMCs. All receptors derive from a human donor in good health.

The V gene is TRBV28, the J gene TRBJ1-1, with 7 bases fitting TRBD1. Germline V CDR1 and CDR2: MDHEN, SYDVKM. The CDR3 runs 14 residues. V gave up 3 bases and J gave up 6 bases; unmatched junction bases: 7. CDR3 sequence: CASSLGDRVAEAFF. The CDR3 nucleotides read TGTGCCAGCAGTTTGGGCGACAGGGTTGCTGAAGCTTTCTTT.

The chain combines TRBV5-1 with TRBJ1-1; D might be TRBD1 (5 bases). Germline-derived CDR1 and CDR2 are SGHRS and YFSETQ. The CDR3 contains 12 residues. The V end was cut by 0 bases, the J end by 5 bases, with 5 bases between. The CDR3, as DNA: TGCGCCAGCAGCTTGGAGGGGACTGAAGCTTTCTTT. It is translated as CASSLEGTEAFF.

The chain is built from TRBV27 and TRBJ2-7, with 7 bases aligning to TRBD1. V lost 4 bases, J lost 3 bases, and 3 bases stayed unmatched. The CDR3 is 13 residues long. Germline V gives CDR1 MNHEY, CDR2 SMNVEV (reference sequence). For the CDR3, the DNA is TGTGCCAGCAGTTGGGACAGCAACTACGAGCAGTACTTC. Protein product: CASSWDSNYEQYF.